This T cell receptor (beta chain) was sequenced for a study of cytomegalovirus exposure and HLA in healthy donors. With respect to this clone: Its antigen is undetermined.

Study-level results: Among TCR sequences, most were rare, though some public TCRs appeared in many donors.

Researchers ran the PCR with 60 Vbeta and 13 Jbeta primers. Profiled with immunoSEQ multiplex PCR; TCRdb holds only in-frame clones, not every one. The sample includes about 98,000 clones, roughly 70% of them seen just once. The CDR3 runs to 16 residues. CDR1 and CDR2 (germline): SGHTA, FQGNSA. The trim removed 2 bases at V and 7 bases at J, leaving 9 bases unmatched. The source of this sequence is a man aged 45-65 years in good health and CMV-seronegative. The sequenced sample consisted of PBMCs. This sequence joins TRBV7-2 and TRBJ2-1; 9 bases match TRBD1. DNA for the CDR3: TGTGCCAGCAGCTTATTGGGGACAGGGAGAGAAAATGAGCAGTTCTTC. Residues: CASSLLGTGRENEQFF.